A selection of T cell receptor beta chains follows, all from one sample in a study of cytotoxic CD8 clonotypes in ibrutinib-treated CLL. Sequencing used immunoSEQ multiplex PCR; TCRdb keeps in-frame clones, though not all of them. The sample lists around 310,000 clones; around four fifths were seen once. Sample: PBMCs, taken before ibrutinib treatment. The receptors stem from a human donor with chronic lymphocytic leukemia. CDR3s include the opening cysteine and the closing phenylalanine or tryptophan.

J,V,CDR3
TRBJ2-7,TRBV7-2,CASQRRGGEAYEQYF
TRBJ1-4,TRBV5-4,CASSLAQTDEKLFF
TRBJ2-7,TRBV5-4,CASSFGDRGYEQYF
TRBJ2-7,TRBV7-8,CASSLNRVPSYEQYF
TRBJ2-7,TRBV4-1,CASSLEPGQGHEQYF
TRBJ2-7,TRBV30,CAWSGDGPYYEQYF
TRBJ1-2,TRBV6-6,CASSYWPGNGYTF
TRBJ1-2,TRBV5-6,CASSGTGQLGYGYTF
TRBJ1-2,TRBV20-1,CSASRGYTF
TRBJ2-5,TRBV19,CASSAGTGDQETQYF
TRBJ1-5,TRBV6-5,CASSTSRRNQPQHF
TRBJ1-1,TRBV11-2,CASSADRGQGAFF
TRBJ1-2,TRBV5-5,CASSLTGHHPNNYGYTF
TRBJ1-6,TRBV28,CASRGGSDRGSPLHF
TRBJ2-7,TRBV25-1,CASSGADYSYEQYF
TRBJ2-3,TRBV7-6,CASSPRGGITDTQYF
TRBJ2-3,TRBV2,CASSAGLPSTDTQYF
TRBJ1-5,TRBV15,CATSRPQGPQHF
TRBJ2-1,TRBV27,CASSLDSGRAWFF
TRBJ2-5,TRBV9,CASSVSVGGRETQYF